The rows below give T cell receptor beta chains drawn from one sample of a study of blood T cell repertoires in COVID-19. Measured with immunoSEQ multiplex PCR; TCRdb has only the in-frame clones, and not every one. The data hold around 320,000 clones, with approximately 85% observed a single time. Material for sequencing was peripheral blood. These receptors all stem from a human donor in a cohort sampled during active COVID-19. The CDR3 runs from the conserved cysteine through the conserved F or W. The D gene is left open where the match is weak. Clone size, where shown, is once, few, many, or a class for clones that have expanded.

D | J | size | V | CDR3 | DNA
. | TRBJ1-5 | . | TRBV5-1 | CASSLTGNQPQHF | TGCGCCAGCAGCTTAACCGGGAATCAGCCCCAGCATTTT
TRBD1 | TRBJ1-5 | . | TRBV10-2 | CASRRTGSEKSICQPQHF | TGCGCCAGCAGGAGGACAGGGTCTGAAAAGTCCATTTGTCAGCCCCAGCATTTT
TRBD1 | TRBJ2-3 | . | TRBV29-1 | CSVLSGQPYTDTQYF | TGCAGCGTTCTCTCGGGACAGCCTTACACAGATACGCAGTATTTT
TRBD2 | TRBJ2-3 | once | TRBV20-1 | CSASNPAGGTDTQYF | TGCAGTGCTAGTAATCCCGCGGGGGGCACAGATACGCAGTATTTT
. | TRBJ1-1 | . | TRBV5-1 | CASKKEMNTEAFF | TGCGCCAGCAAGAAGGAGATGAACACTGAAGCTTTCTTT
TRBD1 | TRBJ2-1 | . | TRBV18 | CASSRSGQGYHEQFF | TGTGCCAGCTCACGATCGGGACAGGGGTATCATGAGCAGTTCTTC
. | TRBJ2-7 | . | TRBV23-1 | CASSQSRTATYEQYF | TGCGCCAGCAGTCAATCCCGGACAGCTACCTACGAGCAGTACTTC
TRBD1 | TRBJ2-1 | . | TRBV24-1 | CATQDRGSYNEQFF | TGTGCCACGCAGGACAGGGGGTCCTACAATGAGCAGTTCTTC
TRBD1 | TRBJ2-2 | . | TRBV25-1 | CASSVRTGATGELFF | TGTGCCAGCAGTGTGCGGACAGGGGCCACCGGGGAGCTGTTTTTT
TRBD2 | TRBJ2-7 | . | TRBV7-6 | CASSLLPGLAGPYEQYF | TGTGCCAGCAGCTTATTACCGGGACTAGCGGGCCCCTACGAGCAGTACTTC
. | TRBJ2-7 | . | TRBV4-1 | CASSRDRGSQYEQYF | TGCGCCAGCAGCCGAGATAGGGGCAGTCAATACGAGCAGTACTTC
TRBD2 | TRBJ2-3 | once | TRBV18 | CASSPIAGGQFVTDTQYF | TGTGCCAGCTCACCAATAGCGGGGGGGCAGTTTGTGACAGATACGCAGTATTTT
TRBD2 | TRBJ2-1 | . | TRBV7-3 | CASSRGSGAYNEQFF | TGTGCCAGCAGCCGAGGGAGCGGGGCATACAATGAGCAGTTCTTC
. | TRBJ1-3 | . | TRBV4-2 | CASSQQIQGFGNTIYF | TGTGCCAGCAGCCAACAGATTCAGGGATTTGGAAACACCATATATTTT
TRBD2 | TRBJ2-5 | once | TRBV9 | CASSAREGEYQETQYF | TGTGCCAGCAGCGCCCGGGAGGGAGAGTACCAAGAGACCCAGTACTTC
. | TRBJ2-1 | . | TRBV19 | CASSPSGVEQFF | TGTGCCAGTAGTCCCTCGGGGGTTGAGCAGTTCTTC
. | TRBJ1-5 | few | TRBV7-2 | CASSPWGDQPQHF | TGTGCCAGCAGCCCTTGGGGGGATCAGCCCCAGCATTTT
. | TRBJ2-1 | . | TRBV4-2 | CASSQDSFSYNEQFF | TGTGCCAGCAGCCAAGACAGTTTTTCCTACAATGAGCAGTTCTTC
. | TRBJ2-7 | once | TRBV10-3 | CATLPGQDYEQYF | TGTGCCACTTTACCGGGACAAGACTACGAGCAGTACTTC
. | TRBJ1-3 | . | TRBV5-1 | CASSLDRVGNTIYF | TGCGCCAGCAGCTTGGACAGGGTTGGAAACACCATATATTTT
. | TRBJ1-1 | . | TRBV18 | CASSPQVDTEAFF | TGTGCCAGCTCACCCCAGGTGGACACTGAAGCTTTCTTT
. | TRBJ1-5 | . | TRBV30 | CAWSTRERYYQPQHF | TGTGCCTGGTCGACCCGGGAAAGGTATTATCAGCCCCAGCATTTT
. | TRBJ2-3 | . | TRBV29-1 | CSVELSTDTQYF | TGCAGCGTTGAACTCAGCACAGATACGCAGTATTTT
TRBD1 | TRBJ1-2 | once | TRBV6-5 | CASSKGQGDNGYTF | TGTGCCAGCAGTAAGGGACAGGGGGACAATGGCTACACCTTC
. | TRBJ1-4 | few | TRBV19 | CASSISGTKDEKLFF | TGTGCCAGTAGTATATCCGGGACAAAGGATGAAAAACTGTTTTTT
. | TRBJ2-1 | . | TRBV6-1 | CASSEGGFKGEQFF | TGTGCCAGCAGTGAAGGAGGGTTTAAGGGCGAGCAGTTCTTC
. | TRBJ1-6 | . | TRBV7-9 | CASSLSPSSYNSPLHF | TGTGCCAGCAGCTTAAGCCCGAGCTCCTATAATTCACCCCTCCACTTT
. | TRBJ2-5 | . | TRBV7-3 | CASSRDGGETQYF | TGTGCCAGCAGCCGAGACGGGGGAGAGACCCAGTACTTC
. | TRBJ1-3 | . | TRBV12-3/TRBV12-4 | CASSRVQGGGIYF | TGTGCCAGCAGTCGGGTCCAAGGGGGGGGGATATATTTT
. | TRBJ2-7 | . | TRBV14 | CASSQEWPRSYEQYF | TGTGCCAGCAGCCAAGAGTGGCCCCGCTCCTACGAGCAGTACTTC
TRBD1 | TRBJ2-1 | . | TRBV2 | CASREDRGGYNEQFF | TGTGCCAGCAGAGAAGACAGGGGGGGATACAATGAGCAGTTCTTC
TRBD1 | TRBJ2-7 | . | TRBV6-2/TRBV6-3 | CASSRDRATYEQYF | TGTGCCAGCAGTAGGGACAGGGCAACCTACGAGCAGTACTTC
TRBD1 | TRBJ1-2 | . | TRBV6-5 | CASSYSGQAAGGYTF | TGTGCCAGCAGTTACTCCGGACAGGCAGCAGGTGGCTACACCTTC
TRBD1 | TRBJ1-5 | . | TRBV2 | CASSPGTGGNQPQHF | TGTGCCAGCAGCCCCGGGACAGGGGGGAATCAGCCCCAGCATTTT
. | TRBJ1-1 | . | TRBV11-2 | CASSQGQFDTEAFF | TGTGCCAGCAGCCAGGGGCAGTTTGACACTGAAGCTTTCTTT
TRBD2 | TRBJ2-1 | . | TRBV15 | CATSRVAGGNNEQFF | TGTGCCACCAGCAGAGTAGCGGGGGGCAACAATGAGCAGTTCTTC
. | TRBJ1-5 | . | TRBV4-1 | CASSHAHMQPQHF | TGCGCCAGCAGCCATGCTCACATGCAGCCCCAGCATTTT
. | TRBJ2-2 | . | TRBV24-1 | CATSDEFRGGELFF | TGTGCCACCAGTGACGAGTTTAGGGGCGGGGAGCTGTTTTTT
TRBD1 | TRBJ2-7 | . | TRBV5-4 | CASSSDSGQGFYEQYF | TGTGCCAGCAGCTCCGATTCGGGACAGGGGTTCTACGAGCAGTACTTC
TRBD1 | TRBJ1-2 | . | TRBV30 | CAWKIRDRVGGYTF | TGTGCCTGGAAGATAAGAGACAGGGTGGGCGGCTACACCTTC
TRBD1 | TRBJ1-5 | . | TRBV27 | CASSFRGQGAQPQHF | TGTGCCAGCAGTTTTAGGGGACAGGGGGCTCAGCCCCAGCATTTT
TRBD1 | TRBJ1-2 | few | TRBV7-6 | CASSPQGTGLVSYGYTF | TGTGCCAGCAGCCCACAAGGGACAGGCCTAGTTAGTTATGGCTACACCTTC